The 15 T cell receptor beta chains below come from one sample, sequenced in a study of post-analysis software for immune sequencing data. Study results and caveats: In patients, about 5 TRBV segments were more frequent than in controls, with TRBV5-6, TRBV5-1 and TRBV20-1 among them.

Presence of unique molecular identifiers characterized the TCR beta cDNA libraries. TCRdb re-called the PCR reads with MiXCR, one entry per CDR3 protein. Of hundreds of thousands of distinct CDR3 sequences in the sample, approximately 30% were seen once. No cognate antigen is known for these TCRs. Sequenced sample: blood. The receptors here all came from a girl aged 5-17 years with multiple sclerosis.

J is TRBJ2-1 and V is TRBV20-1; a possible D gene is TRBD2 (5 bases). Germline V gene sequence: CDR1 DFQATT, CDR2 SNEGSKA (reference sequence). V was pared by 2 bases and J by 0 bases, with 11 bases between. CDR3 size: 15 residues. CDR3 DNA: TGCAGTGCTAGACCGGGATTTAGCTCCTACAATGAGCAGTTCTTC. Encoded protein: CSARPGFSSYNEQFF.

The chain carries TRBV6-6 and TRBJ1-4; D perhaps matches TRBD1 (5 bases). This CDR3 has 15 amino acids. Trimming cost V 5 bases and J 6 bases, with 16 bases left between them. Germline values: CDR1 MNHNY, CDR2 SVGAGI (reference sequence). CDR3 in amino acids: CASSPRAVGDEKLFF. The CDR3 region has the DNA TGTGCCAGCAGTCCCCGGGCAGTAGGGGATGAAAAACTGTTTTTT.

This clonotype was counted only a few times. J is TRBJ2-4 and V is TRBV20-1; a possible D gene is TRBD1 (6 bases). Germline CDR1 and CDR2: DFQATT and SNEGSKA (reference sequence). The CDR3 spans 14 residues. This CDR3 is CTLPRGGTKNIQYF. CDR3 bases: TGCACCTTACCGAGAGGGGGAACCAAAAACATTCAGTACTTC.

This clonotype was counted a few times. The chain joins TRBV20-1 to TRBJ2-2; the match to TRBD2 covers 8 bases. Germline CDR1 reads DFQATT; CDR2 reads SNEGSKA (reference sequence). V lost 6 bases and J lost 0; bases outside the gene matches: 9. The CDR3 totals 16 residues. CDR3 protein: CSAVGAGGPNTGELFF. The CDR3 DNA reads as TGCAGTGCGGTGGGGGCGGGGGGACCGAACACCGGGGAGCTGTTTTTT.

Comment on this clonotype: A much larger clonotype is one base distant, so this may be a read error. CDR3 DNA sequence: TGCAGCGTGGAATCTAGCGGCGACTCCTACGAGCAGTACTTC. Protein product: CSVESSGDSYEQYF. This chain links TRBV29-1 with TRBJ2-7; 7 nucleotides align to TRBD2. Germline assignment: CDR1 SQVTM and CDR2 ANQGSEA. V lost 6 bases and J lost 0; bases outside the gene matches: 8. The CDR3 sequence is 14 residues long.

This rearrangement joins TRBV12-3 or TRBV12-4 to TRBJ1-2, with D perhaps TRBD1 (5 bases). The CDR3 is 14 amino acids. The ends were cut back, 6 bases at V and 8 bases at J, with 19 bases in the middle. The CDR3 DNA reads as TGTGCCAGCAGCTGGGGGGAGGATGGGCGAGGCTACACCTTC. Protein sequence: CASSWGEDGRGYTF.

This clonotype turned up a few times. CDR3: CSAEGTGTSGANVLTF. The CDR3 coding sequence is TGCAGCGCCGAGGGGACCGGCACCTCTGGGGCCAACGTCCTGACTTTC. The gene calls are TRBV29-1 and TRBJ2-6; either TRBD1 or TRBD2 may supply D (5 bases each). Germline V lookup: CDR1 SQVTM, CDR2 ANQGSEA. This CDR3 is built from 16 residues. V lost 7 bases and J lost 0, with 16 bases in between.

This clonotype was detected a few times. The chain has TRBV20-1 and TRBJ2-7; weak D call: TRBD2 (6 bases). There are 14 residues in the CDR3. The germline V gene encodes CDR1 DFQATT and CDR2 SNEGSKA (reference sequence). V shed 7 bases and J shed 9 bases, with 25 bases lying between them. This chain's CDR3 is CSVERSSESQRQYF. The CDR3 bases are TGCAGTGTGGAGCGGTCTAGCGAGTCCCAGAGGCAGTACTTC.

J is TRBJ2-1 and V is TRBV10-3; possibly TRBD1 or TRBD2 for D (6 bases each). With 1 base removed from V and 6 bases from J, the gap between germline ends came to 13 bases. This CDR3 has 15 amino acids. Germline V gene sequence: CDR1 ENHRY, CDR2 SYGVKD. The CDR3 region has the DNA TGTGCCATCAGTGAGTTAGCGGACAGAGGCAATGAGCAGTTCTTC. Protein: CAISELADRGNEQFF.

CDR3 nucleotide sequence: TGTGCCACCCGGGACAGGGGGAAAGAGACCCAGTACTTC. It translates to CATRDRGKETQYF. The genes are TRBV28 and TRBJ2-5, with 11 bases identical to TRBD1. There are 13 residues in the CDR3. Germline CDR1 MDHEN, CDR2 SYDVKM. V lost 10 bases, J lost 3 bases, and 4 bases stayed unmatched.

This clonotype was observed many times. The chain has TRBV10-3 and TRBJ2-5; D unclear. The V end lost 4 bases, the J end lost 5 bases, and 11 bases lay between the germline ends. This CDR3 is 13 amino acids long. CDR1 and CDR2 (germline): ENHRY, SYGVKD. The CDR3 DNA follows: TGTGCCATCAGTGGGGGAATCGGGGAGACCCAGTACTTC. It codes for CAISGGIGETQYF.

The chain is built from TRBV28 and TRBJ2-3; 11 bases map to TRBD2. The CDR3 runs 17 residues. J gave up 6 bases and V 2 bases, and 10 bases lay outside the gene matches. In germline, CDR1 is MDHEN, CDR2 SYDVKM. CDR3 residues: CASSLLDLAGGSDTQYF. The DNA for the CDR3 is TGTGCCAGCAGTTTACTCGATCTAGCGGGGGGCAGCGATACGCAGTATTTT. The variable domain in full, with the rest retrieved from reference TRBV28 and TRBJ2-3, is DVKVTQSSRYLVKRTGEKVFLECVQDMDHENMFWYRQDPGLGLRLIYFSYDVKMKEKGDIPEGYSVSREKKERFSLILESASTNQTSMYLCASSLLDLAGGSDTQYFGPGTRLTVL.

This clonotype was seen only a few times. The J gene is TRBJ2-6, the V gene TRBV28; D possibly matches TRBD1 or TRBD2 (5 bases each). The V gene's germline CDR1 is MDHEN and CDR2 SYDVKM. CDR3 length: 18 amino acids. With 6 bases removed from V and 1 base from J, the gap between germline ends came to 19 bases. CDR3 amino acids: CASRPFGTLRSGANVLTF. CDR3 nucleotide sequence: TGTGCCAGCAGACCCTTTGGGACCCTGAGGTCTGGGGCCAACGTCCTGACTTTC.

The chain links TRBV5-1 to TRBJ2-3; TRBD2 matches 11 bases. This CDR3 region has 15 residues. Trimming cost V 1 base and J 7 bases; bases outside gene matches: 5. Germline CDR1 SGHRS, CDR2 YFSETQ. CDR3: CASSLTSGSGYTQYF. In DNA, the CDR3 is TGCGCCAGCAGCTTGACTAGCGGGAGTGGGTATACGCAGTATTTT.

This chain joins TRBV7-2 and TRBJ2-1, with TRBD2 matching 13 bases. This CDR3 spans 17 amino acids. Germline assignment: CDR1 SGHTA and CDR2 FQGNSA. V lost 6 bases and J lost 4; bases outside the gene matches: 9. The CDR3 coding sequence is TGTGCCAGCAGTCACCTCAGGACTAGCGGGAGTTACAATGAGCAGTTCTTC. It is translated as CASSHLRTSGSYNEQFF.